What follows are 15 T cell receptor beta chains derived from one specimen sequenced in a study of T cells in Graves' hyperthyroidism and ophthalmopathy. Amplification of TCR beta CDR3 regions was performed using RNA transcripts as template. RT-PCR in the first round (using the HTBI primer set) targeted the TCR CDR3. TCRdb reanalysed the multiplex PCR reads using MiXCR and keeps one entry per CDR3 protein. The sample includes 300,000 to 450,000 distinct CDR3 sequences, about 17% of them seen just once. Sequenced sample: blood. Receptors were obtained from a woman in her thirties with Graves' hyperthyroidism that later progressed to Graves' ophthalmopathy.

This clonotype was counted only a few times. This chain joins TRBV28 and TRBJ2-3; D gene unclear. This CDR3 spans 15 amino acids. Trimming shortened V by 3 bases and J by 3 bases, and 13 bases separated the two germline ends. The germline gives CDR1 MDHEN, CDR2 SYDVKM. CDR3 sequence: CASSLSRPGTDTQYF. The CDR3 DNA follows: TGTGCCAGCAGTTTGAGTCGCCCCGGAACAGATACGCAGTATTTT. Filled out from reference TRBV28 and TRBJ2-3, the complete variable domain reads DVKVTQSSRYLVKRTGEKVFLECVQDMDHENMFWYRQDPGLGLRLIYFSYDVKMKEKGDIPEGYSVSREKKERFSLILESASTNQTSMYLCASSLSRPGTDTQYFGPGTRLTVL.

The V gene is TRBV6-5, the J gene TRBJ2-1, with unresolved D. The germline V gene encodes CDR1 MNHEY and CDR2 SVGAGI. This CDR3 contains 16 residues. V lost 2 bases and J 0 bases, leaving 11 bases between the germline ends. The CDR3 spells CASSYGTHSSYNEQFF. The CDR3, as DNA: TGTGCCAGCAGTTACGGTACCCACAGCTCCTACAATGAGCAGTTCTTC.

The V gene is TRBV4-1, the J gene TRBJ1-3; D is undetermined. Trimming left V 0 bases short and J 0 bases short, with 18 bases between. There are 19 residues in the CDR3. The V gene's germline CDR1 is MGHRA and CDR2 YSYEKL. The CDR3 region is CASSQDLSRVRPSGNTIYF. The DNA of the CDR3 is TGCGCCAGCAGCCAAGATCTAAGCCGAGTCCGACCCTCTGGAAACACCATATATTTT.

The rearrangement uses TRBV28 and TRBJ2-7; D possibly corresponds to TRBD2 (7 bases). The CDR3 has 20 residues. Trimming stripped 3 bases from V and 5 bases from J, with 32 bases between. The V gene's germline CDR1 is MDHEN and CDR2 SYDVKM. CDR3 sequence (DNA): TGTGCCAGCAGTTTTCTTGTCGGGGGGACAACAGGAACGTATTCGGACGAGCAGTACTTC. Amino acids: CASSFLVGGTTGTYSDEQYF.

In this sample, this clonotype turned up many times. The chain employs TRBV2 and TRBJ2-7; 8 bases match TRBD1. CDR1 and CDR2 (germline): SNHLY, FYNNEI. CDR3 length: 13 residues. V lost 8 bases, J lost 3 bases, and 6 bases stayed unmatched. The DNA of the CDR3 is TGTGCCAGCGAGGACAGGGCGGTCTACGAGCAGTACTTC. Protein product: CASEDRAVYEQYF.

This clonotype was seen at least ten times. V is TRBV10-3 and J is TRBJ2-2; 9 bases fit TRBD1. Looked up from germline, CDR1 is ENHRY and CDR2 is SYGVKD. V was pared by 3 bases and J by 6 bases, with 8 bases of the junction left unmatched. There are 16 residues in the CDR3. CDR3 residues: CAISDSGTGFPGELFF. In DNA form, the CDR3 reads TGTGCCATCAGTGATTCCGGGACAGGGTTTCCCGGGGAGCTGTTTTTT.

The chain carries TRBV13 and TRBJ2-7; 8 nucleotides match TRBD2. The trim removed 2 bases at V and 9 bases at J, leaving 3 bases unmatched. From germline, CDR1 is PRHDT and CDR2 FYEKMQ (reference sequence). The CDR3 spans 12 residues. This CDR3 is CASSLRGGGQYF. In DNA, the CDR3 is TGTGCCAGCAGCTTACGGGGGGGAGGGCAGTACTTC.

The rearrangement links TRBV3-1 to TRBJ2-7; D gene unclear. The germline V gene has CDR1 LGHDT and CDR2 YNNKEL (reference sequence). Trimming stripped 0 bases from V and 3 bases from J, with 15 bases between. The CDR3 runs to 16 residues. The CDR3 loop reads CASSQDLSAGYYEQYF. The CDR3 DNA is TGTGCCAGCAGCCAAGATCTTTCGGCCGGGTACTACGAGCAGTACTTC.

This clonotype has only a few counts. The V call is TRBV7-9, the J call TRBJ2-1; D remains ambiguous. The V gene's germline CDR1 is SEHNR and CDR2 FQNEAQ (reference sequence). The CDR3 runs to 11 residues. V lost 4 bases to trimming and J lost 10 bases, with 8 bases between them. The CDR3 loop reads CASSSLHEQFF. The CDR3 nucleotides read TGTGCCAGCAGCTCCCTACACGAGCAGTTCTTC. Complete variable domain (other parts from reference TRBV7-9 and TRBJ2-1): DTGVSQNPRHKITKRGQNVTFRCDPISEHNRLYWYRQTLGQGPEFLTYFQNEAQLEKSRLLSDRFSAERPKGSFSTLEIQRTEQGDSAMYLCASSSLHEQFFGPGTRLTVL.

Worth noting for this clonotype: This could be a read error, since a much larger clone is one nucleotide away. The chain uses TRBV29-1 and TRBJ1-2; a weak D match, TRBD1 (5 bases). Germline V gene data show CDR1 as SQVTM and CDR2 as ANQGSEA. Trimming pared 5 bases from V and 4 bases from J, leaving 8 bases between. CDR3 size: 11 residues. The CDR3: CSVTRGYGYTF. As DNA, the CDR3 is TGCAGCGTTACAAGGGGCTATGGCTACACCTTC.

In this sample, this clonotype turned up many times. The chain uses TRBV18 and TRBJ1-6; unclear D gene. V lost 6 bases and J lost 6, with 15 bases in between. Germline CDR1 is KGHSH and CDR2 is LQKENI. The CDR3 is 15 amino acids. CDR3 sequence (DNA): TGTGCCAGCTCCTCCCGGTCCAGACTTAATTCACCCCTCCACTTT. This translates into CASSSRSRLNSPLHF.

Many counts were recorded for this clonotype. V and J are TRBV12-3 or TRBV12-4 and TRBJ1-3; TRBD1 is a possible D gene (6 bases). The CDR3 sequence is 17 residues long. Trimming removed 3 bases at V and 2 bases at J, with 17 bases between. The CDR3 nucleotides are TGTGCCAGCAGTTTTCCCCCCAACAGGGTAGCTGGAAACACCATATATTTT. The encoded protein is CASSFPPNRVAGNTIYF.

A note on this clonotype: A much bigger clone sits one base away, suggesting this may be a read error. The J gene is TRBJ1-1, the V gene TRBV4-1; D is uncertain. The CDR3 is 15 amino acids. Germline CDR1 MGHRA, CDR2 YSYEKL. CDR3 in amino acids: CASTQDRGLRTEAFF. DNA of the CDR3: TGCGCCAGCACCCAAGATCGGGGTTTGAGAACTGAAGCTTTCTTT.

This clonotype was observed a handful of times. The chain uses TRBV4-1 and TRBJ2-7; no definite D call. The CDR3 covers 13 residues. The germline V gene encodes CDR1 MGHRA and CDR2 YSYEKL. Trimming left V 2 bases short and J 3 bases short, with 8 bases between. The CDR3 sequence: CASSQSNYYEQYF. The CDR3 bases are TGCGCCAGCAGCCAATCGAACTACTACGAGCAGTACTTC.

This clonotype has a count of ten or more. This chain joins TRBV7-9 and TRBJ1-3; D gene ambiguous. CDR1 and CDR2 (germline): SEHNR, FQNEAQ (reference sequence). V lost 3 bases and J lost 3, with 12 bases in between. CDR3 length: 15 residues. This CDR3 is CASSFVSWFGNTIYF. CDR3 sequence (DNA): TGTGCCAGCAGCTTTGTTTCATGGTTTGGAAACACCATATATTTT.